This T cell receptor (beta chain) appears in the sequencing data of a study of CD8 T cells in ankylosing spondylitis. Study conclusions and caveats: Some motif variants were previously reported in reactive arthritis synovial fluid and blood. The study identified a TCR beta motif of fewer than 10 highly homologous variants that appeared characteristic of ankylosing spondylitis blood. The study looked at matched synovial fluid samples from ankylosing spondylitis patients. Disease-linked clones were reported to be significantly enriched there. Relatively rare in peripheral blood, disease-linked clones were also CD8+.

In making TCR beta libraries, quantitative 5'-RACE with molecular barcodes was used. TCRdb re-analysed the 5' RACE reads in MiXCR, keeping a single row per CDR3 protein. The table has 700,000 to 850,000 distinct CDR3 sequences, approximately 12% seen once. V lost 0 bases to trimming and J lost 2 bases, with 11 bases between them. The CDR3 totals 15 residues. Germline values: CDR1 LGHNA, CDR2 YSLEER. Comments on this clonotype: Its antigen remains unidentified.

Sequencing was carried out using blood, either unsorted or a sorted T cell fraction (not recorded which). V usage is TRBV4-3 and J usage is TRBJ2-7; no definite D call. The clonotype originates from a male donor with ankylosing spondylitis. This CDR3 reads CASSQDLLLTYEQYF. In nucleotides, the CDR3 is TGCGCCAGCAGCCAAGATCTCCTGTTGACCTACGAGCAGTACTTC.